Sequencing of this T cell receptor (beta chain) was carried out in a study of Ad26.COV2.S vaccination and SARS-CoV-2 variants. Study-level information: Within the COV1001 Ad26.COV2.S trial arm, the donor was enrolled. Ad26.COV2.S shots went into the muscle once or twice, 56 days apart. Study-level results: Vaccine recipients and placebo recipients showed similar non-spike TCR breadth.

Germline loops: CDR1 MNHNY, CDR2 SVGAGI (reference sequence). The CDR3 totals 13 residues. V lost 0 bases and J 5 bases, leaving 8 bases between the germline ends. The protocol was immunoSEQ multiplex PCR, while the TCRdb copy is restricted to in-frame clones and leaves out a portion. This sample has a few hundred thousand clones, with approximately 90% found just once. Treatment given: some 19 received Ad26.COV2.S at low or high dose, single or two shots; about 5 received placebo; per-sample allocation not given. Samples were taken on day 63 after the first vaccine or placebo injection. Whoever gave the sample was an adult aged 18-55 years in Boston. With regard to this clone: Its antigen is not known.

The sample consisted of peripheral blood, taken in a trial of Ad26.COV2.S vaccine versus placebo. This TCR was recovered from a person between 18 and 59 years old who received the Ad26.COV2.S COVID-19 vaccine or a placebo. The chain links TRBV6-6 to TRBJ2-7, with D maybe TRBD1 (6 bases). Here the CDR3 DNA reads TGTGCCAGCAGTTACTCCGACAGGCACGAGCAGTACTTC. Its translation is CASSYSDRHEQYF.